One sample yielded the 7 T cell receptor beta chains listed below, sequenced in a study of beta chain features in type 1 diabetes. The study reverse transcribed the entire isolated RNA, so it sequenced expressed TCRB transcripts. The protocol was immunoSEQ multiplex PCR, while the TCRdb copy is restricted to in-frame clones and leaves out a portion. The data contain roughly 290,000 clones, roughly 8% of them singletons. Material for sequencing was central memory CD4+ T cells from blood. These receptors were taken from a young woman in good health.

The V call is TRBV7-3, the J call TRBJ2-6, with 8 bases fitting TRBD2. The CDR3 is made up of 17 amino acids. V shed 4 bases and J 2 bases; nucleotides not matched to a gene: 7. Per the germline V gene, CDR1 is SGHTA and CDR2 is FQGTGA. Here the CDR3 DNA reads TGTGCCAGCAGCTCCCCGGGGGGGCCTCCTGGGGCCAACGTCCTGACTTTC. It translates to CASSSPGGPPGANVLTF.

This clone has a handful of counts. This chain uses TRBV5-4 with TRBJ2-1, with D perhaps TRBD1 (5 bases). V lost 4 bases to trimming and J lost 0 bases, with 8 bases between them. The CDR3 sequence is 14 residues long. Germline loops: CDR1 SGHNT, CDR2 YYREEE (reference sequence). The CDR3 DNA reads as TGTGCCAGCAGCGAGACAGTCTCCTACAATGAGCAGTTCTTC. Amino acids: CASSETVSYNEQFF.

V and J are TRBV7-2 and TRBJ1-1, with a weak D call TRBD1 (6 bases). Germline lookup yields CDR1 SGHTA and CDR2 FQGNSA. With 5 bases removed from V and 5 bases from J, the gap between germline ends came to 12 bases. The CDR3 covers 13 residues. CDR3 nucleotide sequence: TGTGCCAGCAGCGTACAGGGACAAACTGAAGCTTTCTTT. Protein: CASSVQGQTEAFF. Drawing the rest from reference TRBV7-2 and TRBJ1-1, the complete variable domain is GAGVSQSPSNKVTEKGKDVELRCDPISGHTALYWYRQSLGQGLEFLIYFQGNSAPDKSGLPSDRFSAERTGGSVSTLTIQRTQQEDSAVYLCASSVQGQTEAFFGQGTRLTVV.

J is TRBJ1-4 and V is TRBV7-6; D not resolved. The CDR3 contains 14 residues. Germline V gives CDR1 SGHVS, CDR2 FNYEAQ. V dropped 5 bases and J dropped 7 bases, with 14 bases sitting between them. CDR3 sequence: CASSLGNTGEKLFF. CDR3 coding DNA: TGTGCCAGCAGCCTTGGGAACACTGGTGAAAAACTGTTTTTT.

The chain combines TRBV29-1 with TRBJ2-5; 9 nucleotides match TRBD1. This CDR3 spans 15 amino acids. Germline V gene sequence: CDR1 SQVTM, CDR2 ANQGSEA. The ends lost 3 bases at V and 4 bases at J; junction bases unmatched: 9. The CDR3, as DNA: TGCAGCGTTGAGTATAAACAGGGGGCTCGAGAGACCCAGTACTTC. Translating gives CSVEYKQGARETQYF.

The V gene is TRBV6-6, the J gene TRBJ2-7; no reliable D call. CDR1 MNHNY and CDR2 SVGAGI come from the germline V gene (reference sequence). The CDR3 contains 13 residues. V lost 0 bases, J lost 6 bases, and 9 bases lay in between. The CDR3 is CASSYSEWSEQYV. For the CDR3, the DNA is TGTGCCAGCAGTTACTCGGAGTGGTCCGAGCAGTACGTC.

The CDR3 sequence is CASSQDEHRTGYPSPLHF. The CDR3 nucleotides are TGTGCCAGCAGCCAAGACGAACATCGGACAGGTTACCCTTCACCCCTCCACTTT. The chain joins TRBV14 to TRBJ1-6; 7 bases map to TRBD1. V was pared by 0 bases and J by 9 bases, with 14 bases of the junction left unmatched. The CDR3 sequence is 18 residues long. In germline, CDR1 is SGHDN, CDR2 FVKESK.